The source of this T cell receptor (beta chain) is a study of human T cells and chemical hapten exposure (dated by TCRdb to about 2021). Study-level background: For sensitization, 2% DPC in acetone was applied to an approximately 2 cm by approximately 2 cm area of upper inner arm skin. Patch tests used Finn chambers with 0.01% DPC on the upper back, scored after 6 days by International Contact Dermatitis Research Group standards. Blood samples were taken from patients before sensitization (week 0) and at 2, 6 and about 24 weeks after DPC sensitization. Throughout the approximately 22-week study period, patients were also given weekly therapeutic DPC doses on the scalp. Peripheral blood TCR repertoire changes were tracked in vivo in alopecia patients during primary and secondary sensitization to the hapten diphenylcyclopropenone (DPC). The mostly female patient cohort included alopecia areata with under or over 50% scalp involvement, alopecia totalis and alopecia universalis. The libraries were sequenced as a pool, and the TCR yield per sample differed mostly because of small variations in library volumes within the pool. Roughly 30 alopecia patients provided blood for TCR sequencing at one to four time points (pre-sensitization, 2, 6 and 24 weeks). The investigation overall reported the following: DPC sensitization did not change how many TCRs were above 1 in 1000 frequency, and no evidence was found of alterations in global repertoire structure. Significantly more large CDR3 similarity clusters were formed by expanded TCRs than by pre-sensitization or healthy control sets, consistent with antigen-driven responses. Repeated subsampling changed both the strength of the expansion versus patch-test correlation and the threshold at which the correlation became significant. The number of PT1 expanded TCRs positively correlated with patch test score, significant at thresholds 8, 16 and 32 but not 4. Because all patients had alopecia, a presumed autoimmune disease, the immune response of the patients might differ from that of healthy individuals.

This clonotype was detected ten times or more. Its antigen is unknown. Base qualities are not recorded, but no much larger clone differs from it by a single base. The library was made by RACE. Sequenced on a NextSeq 500. During library preparation, unique molecular identifiers were attached to individual cDNA molecules so that TCRs could be counted in a quantitative, reproducible way. Each blood RNA sample was used to sequence both TCR alpha and TCR beta chains. The source study handled its data this way. A median of about 100,000 TCRs per sample was observed, with a range of 23,224 to 690,600. The Decombinator software suite was used to annotate V, J and CDR3 in the TCR reads. For the PS versus PT1 abundance plots, all samples were subsampled to the same number of TCRs (28,000). Expanded TCRs were defined as absent before sensitization and observed at least eight times at the 2-week time point. TCRdb trimmed public reads at Q25 via fastp, called clones via MiXCR and kept in-frame beta chains. Each entry merges the rows of one CDR3 protein and shows their most common DNA and genes. Clone size and V and J calls follow TCRdb, not the original study. The sample data list some 380,000 distinct CDR3 sequences, and approximately 5% of these were observed just once. The biggest ten clones account for 2% to 2.5% of the sample.

The time point label of this sample denotes: patch test 1, 2 weeks after DPC sensitization. What the treatment or condition label conveys for this sample: therapeutic diphenylcyclopropenone sensitization with weekly scalp DPC. Blood at each patch-test visit was drawn before the patch test was applied. Patients were considered eligible if aged 18 to 70, diagnosed with alopecia and deemed suitable for DPC therapy, and patients were excluded if pregnant. Total RNA was extracted from unfractionated whole blood collected in Tempus Blood RNA tubes. The sequenced sample was whole blood, obtained in connection with sensitization to the hapten diphenylcyclopropenone (DPC). This TCR was recovered from a woman aged 45-59 years with alopecia areata. Some clones in this sample may be carry-over from other donors' samples.

The sequence in DNA is TGTGCCAGCAGCCAATCAGTGGCAGAATGGACCGGGGAGCTGTTTTTT. Its translation reads: CASSQSVAEWTGELFF. Recombination joined TRBV3-1 with TRBJ2-2, with no D gene named confidently. The junction shows trimming of 2 bases on V and 5 bases on J, plus 15 bases between the germline ends. The CDR3 numbers 16 residues from cysteine through phenylalanine. Here the CDR3 DNA is all that survives: 48 bases in frame from base 1. CDR1 LGHDT and CDR2 YNNKEL are derived from the germline V gene (reference sequence).